Listed here are 14 T cell receptor beta chains from one sample, sequenced in a study of T cells in women clearing cervical HPV infection. Some clones are missing from TCRdb's copy, which holds only in-frame ones; the method was immunoSEQ multiplex PCR. The table lists about 46,000 clones. Input material: blood buffy coat. These receptors were collected from a woman between 18 and 70 years old with a cervical HPV16 infection that either progressed to CIN3+ or cleared (not recorded which).

About this clone: The read falls 3 residues short of the CDR3 end, and the missing part is taken from the germline J gene. The chain employs TRBV20-1 and TRBJ1-2; 9 bases fit TRBD1. The CDR3 has 16 residues. V gave up 6 bases and J gave up 7 bases; unmatched junction bases: 18. Germline CDR1 DFQATT, CDR2 SNEGSKA (reference sequence). The CDR3 sequence: CSAPGTGYPLDPGYTF. The CDR3 DNA, read in part, is TGCAGTGCCCCCGGGACAGGGTATCCTTTGGACCCTGGC.

About this clone: The observed sequence ends 3 residues before the CDR3 terminus, with the missing tail filled in from the germline J gene. This chain links TRBV19 with TRBJ2-5; possibly TRBD1 for D (5 bases). Germline V gives CDR1 LNHDA, CDR2 SQIVND (reference sequence). The CDR3 totals 12 residues. The V end lost 8 bases, the J end lost 5 bases, and 12 bases lay between the germline ends. The CDR3 bases that were read are TGTGCCAGTGGGGTGGGGCTGGAGACC. This codes for CASGVGLET. The full CDR3 reads CASGVGLETQYF.

With regard to this clone: The missing CDR3 end, 3 residues past where the read stops, is filled in from the germline J gene. J is TRBJ1-5 and V is TRBV19, with D perhaps TRBD1 (6 bases). Germline-derived CDR1 and CDR2 are LNHDA and SQIVND (reference sequence). The ends were cut back, 2 bases at V and 1 base at J, with 9 bases in the middle. The length of the CDR3 is 15 residues. The CDR3 is CASSIKGTSNQPQHF. CDR3 bases read: TGTGCCAGTAGTATAAAAGGGACAAGCAATCAGCCC.

As for this clone: Coverage ceases 3 residues before the CDR3 finishes, and the germline J gene fills in the end. The rearrangement joins TRBV19 to TRBJ2-5; 7 bases are a match to TRBD2. The CDR3 runs to 15 residues. Germline V CDR1 and CDR2: LNHDA, SQIVND (reference sequence). With 6 bases clipped from V and 0 bases from J, the junction kept 7 bases outside the gene matches. CDR3 sequence reads: CASSSGGLYQETQYF. Partial CDR3 DNA: TGTGCCAGTAGCTCGGGGGGTTTATACCAAGAGACC.

Details on this clone: The read is 3 residues too short to cover the CDR3 end, so that end is filled in from the germline J gene. V and J are TRBV7-9 and TRBJ1-1; D gene ambiguous. Germline V CDR1 and CDR2: SEHNR, FQNEAQ (reference sequence). The ends were cut back, 11 bases at V and 1 base at J, with 11 bases in the middle. There are 12 residues in the CDR3. The DNA read from the CDR3 is TGTGCCCTAGAACAAGGGAACACTGAA. It specifies CALEQGNTE. In full, the CDR3 reads CALEQGNTEAFF.

Regarding this clone: The CDR3 extends 3 residues past the end of the read, so its final part is completed from the germline J gene. V usage is TRBV10-1 and J usage is TRBJ2-2, with D uncertain. Looked up from germline, CDR1 is WNHNN and CDR2 is SYGVQD (reference sequence). Trimming removed 2 bases from V and 0 bases from J, with 10 bases in between. This CDR3 region has 16 residues. CDR3 protein: CASSESGSANTGELFF. Partial CDR3 DNA: TGCGCCAGCAGTGAGAGTGGTTCGGCGAACACCGGGGAG.

In regard to this clone: The read ends 3 residues early relative to the CDR3; the germline J gene fills the gap. The J gene is TRBJ2-7, the V gene TRBV10-3; 9 nucleotides align to TRBD2. Germline V gene lookup returns CDR1 ENHRY and CDR2 SYGVKD. J was trimmed by 6 bases and V by 4 bases; bases with no gene match: 4. The CDR3 loop spans 13 amino acids. The CDR3 DNA, read in part, is TGTGCCATCAGTGTTGGGACTAGCAGCGAG. It codes for CAISVGTSSE. The whole CDR3 region reads CAISVGTSSEQYF.

Comments on this clone: The DNA ends 3 residues before the CDR3 does, and the rest of the CDR3 is filled in from the germline J gene. The chain uses TRBV30 and TRBJ1-2; maybe TRBD1 (6 bases). This CDR3 is built from 14 residues. The V gene lost 5 bases and the J gene lost 2 bases, with 15 bases spanning the gap. Germline V lookup: CDR1 GTSNPN, CDR2 SVGIG (reference sequence). The CDR3 bases that were read are TGTGCCTGGTGCGAACTCCAGGGGAACTATGGC. It codes for CAWCELQGNYG. The full-length CDR3 reads as CAWCELQGNYGYTF.

As for this clone: The CDR3 end is not reached by the read, which stops 3 residues before it; the germline J gene fills it in. This chain connects TRBV20-1 to TRBJ2-3, with D unclear. The germline V gene has CDR1 DFQATT and CDR2 SNEGSKA (reference sequence). Trimming left V 0 bases short and J 2 bases short, with 9 bases between. The CDR3 totals 14 residues. The CDR3 DNA, read in part, is TGCAGTGCTAGAGATCAGTCTTTCACAGATACG. Translated, it gives CSARDQSFTDT. The entire CDR3 sequence reads CSARDQSFTDTQYF.

Remarks on this clone: Read data end 3 residues before the CDR3 end; the end is taken from the germline J gene. V is TRBV19 and J is TRBJ1-5; D remains ambiguous. This CDR3 contains 12 residues. Germline assignment: CDR1 LNHDA and CDR2 SQIVND (reference sequence). CDR3 sequence: CASSRGGYPQHF. Partial CDR3 DNA: TGTGCCAGTAGCCGGGGTGGATATCCC.

Concerning this clone itself: The read gets to within 3 residues of the CDR3 end, and the germline J gene fills in the rest. This chain joins TRBV5-4 and TRBJ1-3; D unclear. The CDR3 extends over 15 amino acids. Germline CDR1 reads SGHNT; CDR2 reads YYREEE (reference sequence). The V end lost 4 bases, the J end lost 8 bases, and 19 bases lay between the germline ends. CDR3 sequence: CASSDKSQGLDTIYF. The CDR3 bases that were read are TGTGCCAGCAGCGACAAATCCCAAGGGTTGGACACC.

Notes on this clone: The missing CDR3 end, 3 residues past where the read stops, is filled in from the germline J gene. V is TRBV30 and J is TRBJ2-1; 10 nucleotides agree with TRBD2. Looked up from germline, CDR1 is GTSNPN and CDR2 is SVGIG (reference sequence). CDR3 size: 15 residues. The J segment lost 6 bases and the V segment lost 4 bases, leaving 9 bases of the junction unmatched. This chain's CDR3 is CAWTKLAGPLNEQFF. Partial CDR3 DNA: TGTGCCTGGACCAAACTAGCGGGACCTCTCAATGAG.

About this clone: Germline is not matched at one junction end, which may reflect a read error. The read ends 3 residues early relative to the CDR3; the germline J gene fills the gap. This chain connects TRBV7-7 to TRBJ1-2; D call uncertain. The CDR3 has 14 amino acids. The germline V gene encodes CDR1 SSHAT and CDR2 FNYEAQ (reference sequence). The CDR3 spells CASSLGGRPYGYTF. CDR3 DNA, as far as it was read: TGTGCTAGCAGCTTAGGAGGCAGGCCCTATGGC.

As to this clone: Read coverage stops 3 residues before the CDR3 terminus; the germline J gene supplies the remainder. V usage is TRBV2 and J usage is TRBJ2-3; unclear D gene. The ends were cut back, 1 base at V and 2 bases at J, with 13 bases in the middle. The CDR3 totals 16 residues. Germline CDR1 SNHLY, CDR2 FYNNEI. The CDR3 bases that were read are TGTGCCAGCAGTGAAGAGGGTGGGCCAATCACAGATACG. Amino acids: CASSEEGGPITDT. The CDR3, in full, reads CASSEEGGPITDTQYF.